This T cell receptor (beta chain) was identified in a study of Graves' ophthalmopathy and Graves' hyperthyroidism. Findings and caveats of the study: For predicting ophthalmopathy progression, the model had 70.59% sensitivity and approximately 77% specificity.

This clonotype occurred a few times. Antigen specificity is unknown. Amplification from RNA transcripts yielded the TCR beta CDR3 regions. HTBI primers served in a first-round RT-PCR, which a second-round multiplex PCR followed. TCRdb reanalysed the multiplex PCR reads using MiXCR and keeps one entry per CDR3 protein. The data hold 210,000 or so distinct CDR3 sequences, with 25% to 30% observed a single time. Trimming at V came to 7 bases and at J to 7 bases, leaving 3 bases not matched to a gene. The CDR3 has 11 residues. This TCR was sampled from a man between 50 and 59 years old with Graves' ophthalmopathy. The sample was peripheral blood. J is TRBJ1-1 and V is TRBV12-3 or TRBV12-4; TRBD1 aligns across 7 bases. CDR3 bases: TGTGCCAGCAATAACAGGGGTGAAGCTTTCTTT. Amino acids: CASNNRGEAFF.